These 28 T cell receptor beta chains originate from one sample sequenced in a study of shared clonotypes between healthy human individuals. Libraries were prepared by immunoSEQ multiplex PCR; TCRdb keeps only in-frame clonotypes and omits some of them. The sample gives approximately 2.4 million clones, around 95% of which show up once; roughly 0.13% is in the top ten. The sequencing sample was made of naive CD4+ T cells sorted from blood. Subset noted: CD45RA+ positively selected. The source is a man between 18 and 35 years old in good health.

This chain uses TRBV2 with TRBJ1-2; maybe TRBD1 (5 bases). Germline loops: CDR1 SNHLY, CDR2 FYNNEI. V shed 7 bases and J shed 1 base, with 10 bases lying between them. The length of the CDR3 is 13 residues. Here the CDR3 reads CASTEQVNYGYTF. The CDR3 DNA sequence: TGTGCCAGCACCGAACAGGTTAACTATGGCTACACCTTC.

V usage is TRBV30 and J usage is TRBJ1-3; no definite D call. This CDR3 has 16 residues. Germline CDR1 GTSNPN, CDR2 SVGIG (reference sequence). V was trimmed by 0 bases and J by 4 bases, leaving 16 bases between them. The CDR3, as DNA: TGTGCCTGGAGTGTACGGCGCGAATTGACCGGAAACACCATATATTTT. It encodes CAWSVRRELTGNTIYF. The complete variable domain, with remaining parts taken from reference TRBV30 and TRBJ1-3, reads SQTIHQWPATLVQPVGSPLSLECTVEGTSNPNLYWYRQAAGRGLQLLFYSVGIGQISSEVPQNLSASRPQDRQFILSSKKLLLSDSGFYLCAWSVRRELTGNTIYFGEGSWLTVV.

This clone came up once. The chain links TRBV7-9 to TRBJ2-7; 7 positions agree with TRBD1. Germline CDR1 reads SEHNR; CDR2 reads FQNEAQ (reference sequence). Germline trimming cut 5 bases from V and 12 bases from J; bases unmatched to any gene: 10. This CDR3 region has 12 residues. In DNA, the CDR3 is TGTGCCAGCAGCCACGAAAGACAGGGCGGGTACTTC. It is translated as CASSHERQGGYF.

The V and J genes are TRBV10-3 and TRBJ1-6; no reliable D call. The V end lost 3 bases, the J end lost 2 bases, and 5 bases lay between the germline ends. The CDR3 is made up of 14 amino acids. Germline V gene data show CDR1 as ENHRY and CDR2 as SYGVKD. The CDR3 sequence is CAISEGPYNSPLHF. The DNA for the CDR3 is TGTGCCATCAGTGAAGGGCCCTATAATTCACCCCTCCACTTT.

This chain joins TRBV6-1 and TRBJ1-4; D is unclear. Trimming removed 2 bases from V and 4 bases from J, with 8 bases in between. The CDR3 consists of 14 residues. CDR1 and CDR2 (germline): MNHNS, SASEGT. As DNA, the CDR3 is TGTGCCAGCAGTGAATCCCTGGTTAATGAAAAACTGTTTTTT. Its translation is CASSESLVNEKLFF.

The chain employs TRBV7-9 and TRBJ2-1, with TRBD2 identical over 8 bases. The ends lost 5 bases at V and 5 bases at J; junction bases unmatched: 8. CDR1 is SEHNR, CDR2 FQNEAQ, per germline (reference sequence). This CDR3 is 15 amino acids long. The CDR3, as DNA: TGTGCCAGCAGCACGCGAGCGGGAGTTCACAATGAGCAGTTCTTC. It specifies CASSTRAGVHNEQFF.

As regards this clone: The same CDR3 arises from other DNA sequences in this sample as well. DNA for the CDR3: TGTGCCAGCAGCTTAGGTTTAGGGGAGCTGTTTTTT. Translated, it gives CASSLGLGELFF. The gene calls are TRBV7-2 and TRBJ2-2; D is ambiguous. This CDR3 contains 12 residues. V was cut by 1 base and J by 8 bases, with 5 bases left in between. Germline V gene sequence: CDR1 SGHTA, CDR2 FQGNSA.

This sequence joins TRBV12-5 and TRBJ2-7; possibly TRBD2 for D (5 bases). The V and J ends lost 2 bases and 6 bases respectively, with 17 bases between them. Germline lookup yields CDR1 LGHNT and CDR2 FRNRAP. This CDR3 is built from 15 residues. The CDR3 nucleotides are TGTGCTAGTGGTTTGTTAGCGACGGGTTCGAGCGAGCAGTACTTC. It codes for CASGLLATGSSEQYF.

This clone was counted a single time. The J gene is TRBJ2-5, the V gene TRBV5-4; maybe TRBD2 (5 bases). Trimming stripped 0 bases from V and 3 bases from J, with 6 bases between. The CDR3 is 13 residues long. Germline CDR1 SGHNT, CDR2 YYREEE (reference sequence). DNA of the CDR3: TGTGCCAGCAGCTTGGGTAGCGAAGAGACCCAGTACTTC. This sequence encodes CASSLGSEETQYF.

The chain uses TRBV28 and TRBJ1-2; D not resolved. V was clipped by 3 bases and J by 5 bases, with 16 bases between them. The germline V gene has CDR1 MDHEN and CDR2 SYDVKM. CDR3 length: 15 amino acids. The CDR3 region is CASSFGPGSTYGYTF. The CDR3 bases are TGTGCCAGCAGTTTCGGGCCCGGATCTACATATGGCTACACCTTC.

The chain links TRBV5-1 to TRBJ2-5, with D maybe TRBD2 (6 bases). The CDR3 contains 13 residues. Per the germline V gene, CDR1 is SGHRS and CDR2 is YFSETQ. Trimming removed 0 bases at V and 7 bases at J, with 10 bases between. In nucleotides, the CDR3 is TGCGCCAGCAGCTTGGTTCCAGCGGGGACCCAGTACTTC. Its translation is CASSLVPAGTQYF.

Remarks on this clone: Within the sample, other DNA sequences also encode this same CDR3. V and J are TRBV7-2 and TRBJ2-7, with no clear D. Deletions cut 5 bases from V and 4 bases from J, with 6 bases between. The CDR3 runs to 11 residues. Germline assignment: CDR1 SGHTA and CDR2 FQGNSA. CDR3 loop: CASSTSYEQYF. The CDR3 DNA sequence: TGTGCCAGCAGCACTTCGTACGAGCAGTACTTC.

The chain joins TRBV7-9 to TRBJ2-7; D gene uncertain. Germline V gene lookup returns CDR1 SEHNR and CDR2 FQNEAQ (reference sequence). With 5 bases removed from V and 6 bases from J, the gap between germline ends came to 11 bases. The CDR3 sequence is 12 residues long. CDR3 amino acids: CASSRTELEQYF. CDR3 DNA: TGTGCCAGCAGCCGGACGGAACTCGAGCAGTACTTC. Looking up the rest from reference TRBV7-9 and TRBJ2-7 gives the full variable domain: DTGVSQNPRHKITKRGQNVTFRCDPISEHNRLYWYRQTLGQGPEFLTYFQNEAQLEKSRLLSDRFSAERPKGSFSTLEIQRTEQGDSAMYLCASSRTELEQYFGPGTRLTVT.

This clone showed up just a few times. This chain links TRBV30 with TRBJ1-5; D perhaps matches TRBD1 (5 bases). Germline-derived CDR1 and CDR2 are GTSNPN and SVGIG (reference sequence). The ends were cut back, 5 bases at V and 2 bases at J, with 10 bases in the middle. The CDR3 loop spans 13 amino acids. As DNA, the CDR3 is TGTGCCTGGGAGAGGGGTCGCAATCAGCCCCAGCATTTT. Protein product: CAWERGRNQPQHF.

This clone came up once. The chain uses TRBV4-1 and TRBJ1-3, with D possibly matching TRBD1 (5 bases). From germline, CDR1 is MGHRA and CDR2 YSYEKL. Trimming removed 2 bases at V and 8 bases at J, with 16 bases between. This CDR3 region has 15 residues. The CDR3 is CASSQPIRGVDTIYF. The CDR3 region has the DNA TGCGCCAGCAGCCAACCAATTCGGGGGGTGGACACCATATATTTT.

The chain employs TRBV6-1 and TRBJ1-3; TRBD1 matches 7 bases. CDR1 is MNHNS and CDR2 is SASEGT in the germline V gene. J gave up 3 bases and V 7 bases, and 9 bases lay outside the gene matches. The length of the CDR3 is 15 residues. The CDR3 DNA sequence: TGTGCCAGCATCAGGGGGGGGGCAGGTGGAAACACCATATATTTT. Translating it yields CASIRGGAGGNTIYF.

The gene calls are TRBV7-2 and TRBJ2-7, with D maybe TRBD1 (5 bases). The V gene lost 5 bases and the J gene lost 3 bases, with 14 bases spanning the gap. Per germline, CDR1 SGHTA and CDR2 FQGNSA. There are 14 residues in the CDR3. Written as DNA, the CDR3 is TGTGCCAGCAGCCCTAGACAGAACCTCTACGAGCAGTACTTC. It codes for CASSPRQNLYEQYF.

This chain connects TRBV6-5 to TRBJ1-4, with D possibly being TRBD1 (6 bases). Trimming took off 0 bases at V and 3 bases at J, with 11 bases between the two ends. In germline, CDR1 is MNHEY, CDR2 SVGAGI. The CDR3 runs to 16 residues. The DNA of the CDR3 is TGTGCCAGCAGTTACTCGAGGGGGGCGTCTAATGAAAAACTGTTTTTT. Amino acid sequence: CASSYSRGASNEKLFF.

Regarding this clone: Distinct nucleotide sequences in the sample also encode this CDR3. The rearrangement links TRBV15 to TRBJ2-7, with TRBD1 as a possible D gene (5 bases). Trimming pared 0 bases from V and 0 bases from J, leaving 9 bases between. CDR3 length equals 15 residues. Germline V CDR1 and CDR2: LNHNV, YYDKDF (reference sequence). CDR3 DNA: TGTGCCACCAGCAGAGACCTAGGGGCCTCCTACGAGCAGTACTTC. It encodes CATSRDLGASYEQYF.

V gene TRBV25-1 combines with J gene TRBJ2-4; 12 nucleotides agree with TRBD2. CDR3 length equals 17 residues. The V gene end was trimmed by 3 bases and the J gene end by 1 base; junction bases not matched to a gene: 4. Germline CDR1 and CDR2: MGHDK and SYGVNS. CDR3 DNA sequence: TGTGCCAGCAGTGATCGTCTAGCGGGAGGGGCCAAAAACATTCAGTACTTC. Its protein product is CASSDRLAGGAKNIQYF.

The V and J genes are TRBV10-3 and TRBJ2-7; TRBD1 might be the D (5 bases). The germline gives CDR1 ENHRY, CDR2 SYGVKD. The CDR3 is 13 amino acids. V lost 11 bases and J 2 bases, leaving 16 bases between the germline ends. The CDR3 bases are TGTGCCCTCCGGGCAGGGAATGCCTACGAGCAGTACTTC. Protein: CALRAGNAYEQYF.

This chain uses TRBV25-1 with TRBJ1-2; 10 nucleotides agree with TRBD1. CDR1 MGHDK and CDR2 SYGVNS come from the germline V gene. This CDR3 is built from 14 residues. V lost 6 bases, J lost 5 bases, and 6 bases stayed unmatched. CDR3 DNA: TGTGCCAGCAGCGTGGGACAGGGGCTTTATGGCTACACCTTC. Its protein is CASSVGQGLYGYTF.

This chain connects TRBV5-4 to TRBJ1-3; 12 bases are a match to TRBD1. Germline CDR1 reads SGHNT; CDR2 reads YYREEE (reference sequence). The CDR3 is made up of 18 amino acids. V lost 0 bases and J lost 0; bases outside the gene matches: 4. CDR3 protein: CASSLGGQGASSGNTIYF. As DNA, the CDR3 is TGTGCCAGCAGCTTGGGGGGACAGGGGGCGAGCTCTGGAAACACCATATATTTT.

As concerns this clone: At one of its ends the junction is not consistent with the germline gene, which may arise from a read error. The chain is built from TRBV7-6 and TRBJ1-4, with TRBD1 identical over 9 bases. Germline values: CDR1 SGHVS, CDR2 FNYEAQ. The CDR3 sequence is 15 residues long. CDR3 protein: CANSPGTGQNEKLFF. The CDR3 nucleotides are TGTGCCAACAGCCCGGGGACAGGGCAAAATGAAAAACTGTTTTTT.

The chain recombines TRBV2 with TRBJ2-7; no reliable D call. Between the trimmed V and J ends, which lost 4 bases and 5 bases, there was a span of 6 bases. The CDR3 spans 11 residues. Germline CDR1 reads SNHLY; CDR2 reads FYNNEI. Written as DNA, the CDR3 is TGTGCCAGCAGTGTATGGGACGAGCAGTACTTC. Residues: CASSVWDEQYF.

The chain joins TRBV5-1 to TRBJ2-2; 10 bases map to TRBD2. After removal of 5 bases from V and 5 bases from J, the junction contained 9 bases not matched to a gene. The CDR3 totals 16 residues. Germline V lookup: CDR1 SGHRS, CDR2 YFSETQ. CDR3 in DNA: TGCGCCAGCAGATCTAGCGGGAGTTTAGTTACCGGGGAGCTGTTTTTT. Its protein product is CASRSSGSLVTGELFF.

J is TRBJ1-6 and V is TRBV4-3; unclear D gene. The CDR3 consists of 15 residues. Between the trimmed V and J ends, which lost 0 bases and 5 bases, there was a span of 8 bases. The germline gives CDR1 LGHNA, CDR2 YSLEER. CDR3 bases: TGCGCCAGCAGCCAAGATGGGCAGAATAATTCACCCCTCCACTTT. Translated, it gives CASSQDGQNNSPLHF.

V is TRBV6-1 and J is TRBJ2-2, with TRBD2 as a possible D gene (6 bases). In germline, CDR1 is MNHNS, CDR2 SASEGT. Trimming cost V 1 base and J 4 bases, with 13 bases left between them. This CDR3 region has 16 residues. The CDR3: CASSEDRRGGTGELFF. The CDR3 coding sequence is TGTGCCAGCAGTGAAGACAGGCGGGGTGGCACCGGGGAGCTGTTTTTT.